These T cell receptor beta chains were read from a single sample in a study of CD8+CD57+ T cells in acquired aplastic anemia. One entry per CDR3 protein results from TCRdb running MiXCR on the reads. The table includes some 150,000 distinct CDR3 sequences, 70% to 75% detected once. What was sequenced was sorted CD4+, CD8+, or CD8+CD57+ T cells (not recorded which) from PBMCs. The receptors here all came from a human donor with aplastic anemia. Each CDR3 is given with its conserved first and last residue. D genes are given only for firm matches. Where a row states a size, it is once, few, many or the class of an expanded clone; other rows omit it.

D: .; size: few; J: TRBJ1-2; V: TRBV15; DNA: TGTGCCACCGGTCCAGATTACTATGGCTACACCTTC; CDR3: CATGPDYYGYTF
D: .; size: .; J: TRBJ1-1; V: TRBV7-9; DNA: TGTGCCAGCAGCTTAAGTAGCAGTGAAGCTTTCTTT; CDR3: CASSLSSSEAFF
D: .; size: .; J: TRBJ2-5; V: TRBV20-1; DNA: TGCAGTGCTACTCAGGACCCCCTTCCGACCCAGTACTTC; CDR3: CSATQDPLPTQYF
D: .; size: .; J: TRBJ1-5; V: TRBV7-2; DNA: TGTGCCAGCAGCACCGTCGAGGGGCGGAGCAATCAGCCCCAGCATTTT; CDR3: CASSTVEGRSNQPQHF
D: TRBD1; size: .; J: TRBJ2-7; V: TRBV15; DNA: TGTGCCACCAGCAGAGAAGGGACAGGGACCTACGAGCAGTACTTC; CDR3: CATSREGTGTYEQYF
D: TRBD2; size: .; J: TRBJ2-3; V: TRBV20-1; DNA: TGCAGTGCTACTTATAGCGGGAGGGCCGTGGGAACAGATACGCAGTATTTT; CDR3: CSATYSGRAVGTDTQYF
D: TRBD2; size: .; J: TRBJ2-1; V: TRBV20-1; DNA: TGCAGTGCGAAAATAGGGGACGCCATGGCTAGCGGGTTCAATGAGCAGTTCTTC; CDR3: CSAKIGDAMASGFNEQFF
D: .; size: few; J: TRBJ2-5; V: TRBV11-2; DNA: TGTGCCAGCAGCTTAGTATGGGAGACCCAGTACTTC; CDR3: CASSLVWETQYF
D: TRBD1; size: .; J: TRBJ1-1; V: TRBV7-6; DNA: TGTGCCAGCAGCGCCAGCCTGGGACAGGGAAACACTGAAGCTTTCTTT; CDR3: CASSASLGQGNTEAFF
D: .; size: few; J: TRBJ2-3; V: TRBV6-4; DNA: TGTGCCAGCAGTACTAGAGGGGGGGCAGATACGCAGTATTTT; CDR3: CASSTRGGADTQYF
D: .; size: few; J: TRBJ1-1; V: TRBV19; DNA: TGTGCCAGTAGGCAGGGAGGGAACACTGAAGCTTTCTTT; CDR3: CASRQGGNTEAFF
D: .; size: once; J: TRBJ2-7; V: TRBV10-1; DNA: TGCGCCAGCAGTGAGCCGGGCTACGAGCAGTACTTC; CDR3: CASSEPGYEQYF
D: TRBD1; size: .; J: TRBJ2-7; V: TRBV2; DNA: TGTGCCAGCACCGGACAGGAGAGCTCCTACGAGCAGTACTTC; CDR3: CASTGQESSYEQYF
D: TRBD1; size: .; J: TRBJ2-7; V: TRBV29-1; DNA: TGCAGCGTTGAAGCCGGGACAGGGAACGGCTACGAGCAGTACTTC; CDR3: CSVEAGTGNGYEQYF
D: .; size: .; J: TRBJ2-7; V: TRBV24-1; DNA: TGTGCCACCAGTGAGGCAAGACAACCCTACGAGCAGTACTTC; CDR3: CATSEARQPYEQYF
D: .; size: .; J: TRBJ2-3; V: TRBV15; DNA: TGTGCCACCAGCAGAGGGGGGGATGGCACAGATACGCAGTATTTT; CDR3: CATSRGGDGTDTQYF
D: .; size: .; J: TRBJ1-5; V: TRBV2; DNA: TGTGCCAGCAGCCCAGGGGTTCAGCCCCAGCATTTT; CDR3: CASSPGVQPQHF
D: TRBD1; size: .; J: TRBJ1-3; V: TRBV7-2; DNA: TGTGCCAGCAGCTCAGGACAGGGAGGTGCTGGAAACACCATATATTTT; CDR3: CASSSGQGGAGNTIYF
D: TRBD2; size: few; J: TRBJ2-5; V: TRBV19; DNA: TGTGCCAGTAGTGGGAGACTAGCGGGGAGGCAAGAGACCCAGTACTTC; CDR3: CASSGRLAGRQETQYF
D: .; size: once; J: TRBJ1-1; V: TRBV6-4; DNA: TGTGCCAGCAGTGACAGGGATGAGGGGAACACTGAAGCTTTCTTT; CDR3: CASSDRDEGNTEAFF
D: TRBD1; size: .; J: TRBJ2-7; V: TRBV10-3; DNA: TGTGCCATCGGGACAGGTTCCTACGAGCAGTACTTC; CDR3: CAIGTGSYEQYF
D: TRBD2; size: .; J: TRBJ2-7; V: TRBV7-8; DNA: TGTGCCAGCAGCCTTGGACTAGCGGGGGGGGGCGAGCAGTACTTC; CDR3: CASSLGLAGGGEQYF
D: .; size: .; J: TRBJ2-7; V: TRBV6-1; DNA: TGTGCCATAGTCACACCGGGGACTCACGAGCAGTACTTC; CDR3: CAIVTPGTHEQYF
D: .; size: .; J: TRBJ2-7; V: TRBV20-1; DNA: TGCAGTGCCCGTTTCCAGGGCTACGAGCAGTACTTC; CDR3: CSARFQGYEQYF
D: TRBD1; size: .; J: TRBJ2-7; V: TRBV7-8; DNA: TGTGCCAGCAGCTACCGGGACAGGGGCTTCTACGAGCAGTACTTC; CDR3: CASSYRDRGFYEQYF
D: .; size: .; J: TRBJ2-3; V: TRBV11-3; DNA: TGTGCCAGCAGCCCCTTTAGGGATACGCAGTATTTT; CDR3: CASSPFRDTQYF
D: .; size: .; J: TRBJ2-1; V: TRBV7-9; DNA: TGTGCCAGCAGCCCACCGGGACTGCCCTACAATGAGCAGTTCTTC; CDR3: CASSPPGLPYNEQFF
D: .; size: .; J: TRBJ2-4; V: TRBV20-1; DNA: TGCAGTGCTAGAGATGTACAGGGTCGGTTCATGGACATTCAGTACTTC; CDR3: CSARDVQGRFMDIQYF
D: .; size: .; J: TRBJ2-7; V: TRBV5-1; DNA: TGCGCCAGCAGCTTGGCCGGGGGTCCGTTGGGCGAGCAGTACTTC; CDR3: CASSLAGGPLGEQYF
D: .; size: .; J: TRBJ2-2; V: TRBV12-3/TRBV12-4; DNA: TGTGCCAGCAGTTTGAGGACTTCTGCGGGCGGGGAGCTGTTTTTT; CDR3: CASSLRTSAGGELFF
D: .; size: once; J: TRBJ1-1; V: TRBV7-3; DNA: TGTGCCAGCAGCTTAAAGCTAGGGAGCCCTGAAGCTTTCTTT; CDR3: CASSLKLGSPEAFF
D: .; size: few; J: TRBJ2-7; V: TRBV2; DNA: TGTGCCAGCAGTAGACAGGAGTACGAGCAGTACTTC; CDR3: CASSRQEYEQYF
D: .; size: .; J: TRBJ2-5; V: TRBV29-1; DNA: TGCAGCGTTGAACAGCCAGGCCAAGAGACCCAGTACTTC; CDR3: CSVEQPGQETQYF
D: TRBD2; size: .; J: TRBJ2-2; V: TRBV20-1; DNA: TGCAGTGCTAGAGCCCCTAGCGGGAACACCGGGGAGCTGTTTTTT; CDR3: CSARAPSGNTGELFF
D: TRBD1; size: .; J: TRBJ1-1; V: TRBV25-1; DNA: TGTGCCAGCGGAGGCAGGGGGTCAAACACTGAAGCTTTCTTT; CDR3: CASGGRGSNTEAFF
D: .; size: .; J: TRBJ2-1; V: TRBV7-9; DNA: TGTGCCAGCAGCTTAGCGGCTCACTCCTACAATGAGCAGTTCTTC; CDR3: CASSLAAHSYNEQFF
D: TRBD1; size: .; J: TRBJ1-6; V: TRBV10-3; DNA: TGTGCCCACAGGGGGGGTGAAAATTCACCCCTCCACTTT; CDR3: CAHRGGENSPLHF
D: .; size: .; J: TRBJ1-1; V: TRBV15; DNA: TGTGCCACCAGCAGAGGAACAGGCCGCACTGAAGCTTTCTTT; CDR3: CATSRGTGRTEAFF
D: .; size: .; J: TRBJ1-6; V: TRBV5-5; DNA: TGTGCCAGCAGCTTTGAAGTAGGGACTTCACCCCTCCACTTT; CDR3: CASSFEVGTSPLHF
D: .; size: .; J: TRBJ2-1; V: TRBV2; DNA: TGTGCCAGCAGCCCCCTCCCGGCTAACTCCTACAATGAGCAGTTCTTC; CDR3: CASSPLPANSYNEQFF
D: .; size: .; J: TRBJ1-1; V: TRBV5-1; DNA: TGCGCCAGCAGCCCACAGGAGGACACTGAAGCTTTCTTT; CDR3: CASSPQEDTEAFF
D: .; size: .; J: TRBJ2-7; V: TRBV20-1; DNA: TGCAGTGCCCTACGACCGGGCATCGAGCAGTACTTC; CDR3: CSALRPGIEQYF
D: .; size: few; J: TRBJ2-3; V: TRBV20-1; DNA: TGCAGTGCATGGAGGCCAGATACGCAGTATTTT; CDR3: CSAWRPDTQYF
D: TRBD1; size: .; J: TRBJ2-7; V: TRBV14; DNA: TGTGCCAGCAGCCAACAGGGCTCCGGACAGGGGGCCTACGAGCAGTACTTC; CDR3: CASSQQGSGQGAYEQYF
D: .; size: once; J: TRBJ1-1; V: TRBV20-1; DNA: TGCAGTGCTAGCCCTTACTTGAACACTGAAGCTTTCTTT; CDR3: CSASPYLNTEAFF
D: .; size: once; J: TRBJ2-3; V: TRBV7-2; DNA: TGTGCCAGCAGCTTGGATTGGGGTGGCACAGATACGCAGTATTTT; CDR3: CASSLDWGGTDTQYF
D: TRBD1; size: few; J: TRBJ2-1; V: TRBV25-1; DNA: TGTGCCAGCCACTCCCTCGGGACAGCCCGAAGCGATGAGCAGTTCTTC; CDR3: CASHSLGTARSDEQFF
D: .; size: once; J: TRBJ2-5; V: TRBV20-1; DNA: TGCAGTGCTAGAGTGGGTGAGACCCAGTACTTC; CDR3: CSARVGETQYF
D: .; size: few; J: TRBJ1-2; V: TRBV24-1; DNA: TGTGCCACCAGTGATTTGGCAGGGGTCGGCTACACCTTC; CDR3: CATSDLAGVGYTF
D: TRBD2; size: .; J: TRBJ2-3; V: TRBV7-8; DNA: TGTGCCAGCAGCTTAGGGAGCGGGAGGGCCTACAATGAGCAGTATTTT; CDR3: CASSLGSGRAYNEQYF
D: .; size: .; J: TRBJ1-1; V: TRBV7-9; DNA: TGTGCCAGCAGCTTCCCAGGGAGCACTGAAGCTTTCTTT; CDR3: CASSFPGSTEAFF
D: TRBD2; size: .; J: TRBJ2-5; V: TRBV10-3; DNA: TGTGCCATCAGTGAGGCTAGCGGGAGAGGGGAGACCCAGTGCTTC; CDR3: CAISEASGRGETQCF
D: TRBD2; size: .; J: TRBJ2-7; V: TRBV2; DNA: TGTGCCAGCAGTGAAGCGCGGGAGGGCGAGCAGTACTTC; CDR3: CASSEAREGEQYF
D: TRBD2; size: .; J: TRBJ2-1; V: TRBV20-1; DNA: TGCAGTGCTAGAGATCTCTTGCGGGAGAGCTACAATGAGCAGTTCTTC; CDR3: CSARDLLRESYNEQFF
D: .; size: many; J: TRBJ1-5; V: TRBV10-3; DNA: TGTGCCATCAGTGACCAAAATGGAAGCAATCAGCCCCAGCATTTT; CDR3: CAISDQNGSNQPQHF